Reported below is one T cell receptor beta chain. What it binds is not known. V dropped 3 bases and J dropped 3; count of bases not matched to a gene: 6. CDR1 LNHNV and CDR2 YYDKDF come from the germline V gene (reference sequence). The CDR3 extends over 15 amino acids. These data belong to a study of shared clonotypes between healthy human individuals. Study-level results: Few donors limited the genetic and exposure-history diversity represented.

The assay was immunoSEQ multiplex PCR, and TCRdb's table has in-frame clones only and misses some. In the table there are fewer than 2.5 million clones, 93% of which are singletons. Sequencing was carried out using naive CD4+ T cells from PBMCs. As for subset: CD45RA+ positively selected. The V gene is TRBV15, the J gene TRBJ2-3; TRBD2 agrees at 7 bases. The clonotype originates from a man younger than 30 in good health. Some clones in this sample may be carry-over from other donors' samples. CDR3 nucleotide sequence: TGTGCCACCAGCAGGGTCGGGGGGAGGACAGATACGCAGTATTTT. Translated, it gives CATSRVGGRTDTQYF.